Following are 19 T cell receptor beta chains from one sample sequenced in a study of T cells in tumors after PD-1 blockade. Generated by immunoSEQ multiplex PCR, the TCRdb table keeps only in-frame clones and is missing some. Among 30,000 to 35,000 clones, around 73% were seen once, and the ten largest hold about two fifths. The starting material was PBMCs, obtained after anti-PD-1 treatment. The receptors shown here come from a human donor with basal cell carcinoma.

The rearrangement uses TRBV7-2 and TRBJ1-1; TRBD1 aligns across 7 bases. J was trimmed by 5 bases and V by 1 base; bases with no gene match: 10. CDR1 is SGHTA and CDR2 is FQGNSA in the germline V gene. The CDR3 spans 16 residues. For the CDR3, the DNA is TGTGCCAGCAGCTTAGATGGGGGCAGGGGGTGGACTGAAGCTTTCTTT. Translation: CASSLDGGRGWTEAFF.

The V and J genes are TRBV19 and TRBJ1-2, with 10 bases aligning to TRBD1. V was pared by 3 bases and J by 3 bases, with 4 bases of the junction left unmatched. CDR1 and CDR2 from the germline V gene are LNHDA and SQIVND (reference sequence). This CDR3 has 15 residues. The CDR3 DNA sequence: TGTGCCAGTAGTATCCCCGGGACAGGGGACTATGGCTACACCTTC. This codes for CASSIPGTGDYGYTF.

V is TRBV7-8 and J is TRBJ1-1; D is possibly TRBD1 (5 bases). The CDR3 totals 15 residues. Trimming removed 2 bases at V and 4 bases at J, with 14 bases between. From germline, CDR1 is SGHVS and CDR2 FQNEAQ. Here the CDR3 reads CASSLQGRVATEAFF. As DNA, the CDR3 is TGTGCCAGCAGCTTACAAGGCAGGGTGGCCACTGAAGCTTTCTTT.

This chain uses TRBV6-5 with TRBJ1-5; 8 bases are shared with TRBD1. The CDR3 contains 15 residues. Trimming took 6 bases from V and 4 from J; bases not matched to a gene: 8. Germline loops: CDR1 MNHEY, CDR2 SVGAGI. CDR3 region: CASSDWTGNNQPQHF. Written as DNA, the CDR3 is TGTGCCAGCAGCGATTGGACAGGGAATAATCAGCCCCAGCATTTT.

The chain recombines TRBV4-3 with TRBJ2-3; D call uncertain. Trimming cost V 4 bases and J 6 bases, with 14 bases left between them. Germline V lookup: CDR1 LGHNA, CDR2 YSLEER. There are 14 residues in the CDR3. The CDR3 protein is CASSLGPAEDTQYF. CDR3 in DNA: TGCGCCAGCAGCCTAGGACCTGCCGAGGATACGCAGTATTTT.

The chain carries TRBV6-2 or TRBV6-3 and TRBJ1-3, with D uncertain. This CDR3 spans 16 amino acids. From germline, CDR1 is MNHEY and CDR2 SVGEGT. V shed 3 bases and J shed 2 bases, with 14 bases lying between them. The DNA for the CDR3 is TGTGCCAGCAGTTATTCTGGCCGGAGCGCTGGAAACACCATATATTTT. Amino acids: CASSYSGRSAGNTIYF.

This clone was seen just once. CDR3 sequence: CASSPIGETQYF. For the CDR3, the DNA is TGTGCCAGCAGCCCTATCGGGGAGACCCAGTACTTC. The chain couples TRBV11-3 to TRBJ2-5, with D hard to call. Trimming took 5 bases from V and 5 from J, leaving 9 bases between them. Germline CDR1 and CDR2: SGHNT and YENEEA. CDR3 length: 12 amino acids.

The J gene is TRBJ1-1, the V gene TRBV27; weak D call: TRBD1 (5 bases). V gave up 5 bases and J gave up 1 base, with 8 bases separating them. From germline, CDR1 is MNHEY and CDR2 SMNVEV (reference sequence). CDR3 length: 13 amino acids. The CDR3 region has the DNA TGTGCCAGCAGTGTCGACAGGAACACTGAAGCTTTCTTT. Residues: CASSVDRNTEAFF.

J is TRBJ2-1 and V is TRBV19, with 8 nucleotides matching TRBD1. With V trimmed by 6 bases and J by 2 bases, 6 bases remained unmatched. CDR3 length: 15 amino acids. CDR1 is LNHDA and CDR2 is SQIVND in the germline V gene (reference sequence). CDR3 loop: CASRHGQGPYNEQFF. CDR3 DNA sequence: TGTGCCAGTAGGCATGGACAGGGACCCTACAATGAGCAGTTCTTC.

The chain uses TRBV7-9 and TRBJ2-1; 7 bases align to TRBD2. V was pared by 0 bases and J by 7 bases, with 9 bases of the junction left unmatched. Germline assignment: CDR1 SEHNR and CDR2 FQNEAQ (reference sequence). This CDR3 contains 16 residues. CDR3 sequence: CASSLARAGIVNEQFF. For the CDR3, the DNA is TGTGCCAGCAGCTTAGCGCGAGCGGGAATAGTGAATGAGCAGTTCTTC.

DNA of the CDR3: TGTGCCAGCAGCTTTAGTGGGGGGGTTAGCAATCAGCCCCAGCATTTT. Translated, it gives CASSFSGGVSNQPQHF. V is TRBV7-8 and J is TRBJ1-5; D might be TRBD1 (5 bases). CDR3 size: 16 residues. Germline V gene sequence: CDR1 SGHVS, CDR2 FQNEAQ. Trimming removed 3 bases from V and 0 bases from J, with 12 bases in between.

For this clone: A junction end diverges from the germline sequence, so it may reflect a read error. The rearrangement joins TRBV7-8 to TRBJ1-5, with 9 bases fitting TRBD1. The CDR3 length is 12 residues. CDR1 and CDR2 from the germline V gene are SGHVS and FQNEAQ. The CDR3 is CASSPGTGKVRF. CDR3 nucleotide sequence: TGTGCCAGCAGCCCAGGGACAGGGAAGGTTCGATTT.

In its sample, this clone was seen once. V and J are TRBV28 and TRBJ1-1; D possibly corresponds to TRBD1 (5 bases). The CDR3 is made up of 13 amino acids. Trimming removed 10 bases at V and 11 bases at J, with 23 bases between. Germline CDR1 and CDR2: MDHEN and SYDVKM. CDR3 in amino acids: CATNQGPREWAFF. The CDR3 DNA reads TGTGCCACAAATCAGGGCCCCCGGGAGTGGGCTTTCTTT.

The table lists this clone with a few counts. V gene TRBV20-1 combines with J gene TRBJ1-5; TRBD1 agrees at 7 bases. Losses at the gene ends were 4 bases for V and 1 base for J; bases not matched to a gene: 4. CDR1 is DFQATT, CDR2 SNEGSKA, per germline (reference sequence). The CDR3 consists of 14 residues. CDR3 coding DNA: TGCAGTGCTATTGACAGGGAGAGCAATCAGCCCCAGCATTTT. Encoded protein: CSAIDRESNQPQHF.

The gene calls are TRBV2 and TRBJ2-5, with D perhaps TRBD1 (6 bases). Germline CDR1 reads SNHLY; CDR2 reads FYNNEI. The CDR3 totals 16 residues. V was cut by 7 bases and J by 0 bases, with 18 bases left in between. CDR3 sequence (DNA): TGTGCCAGCACCGGGACAAGGGCCATGTACCAAGAGACCCAGTACTTC. Its protein is CASTGTRAMYQETQYF. Combining the CDR3 with reference TRBV2 and TRBJ2-5 gives the whole variable domain EPEVTQTPSHQVTQMGQEVILRCVPISNHLYFYWYRQILGQKVEFLVSFYNNEISEKSEIFDDQFSVERPDGSNFTLKIRSTKLEDSAMYFCASTGTRAMYQETQYFGPGTRLLVL.

In this sample, this clone is medium-sized. The V gene is TRBV2, the J gene TRBJ1-5, with 7 bases that match TRBD1. From germline, CDR1 is SNHLY and CDR2 FYNNEI. Trimming removed 6 bases from V and 1 base from J; junction bases left unmatched: 6. The CDR3 runs 15 residues. The CDR3 nucleotides read TGTGCCAGCAGCGATGACAGGGCGAGCAATCAGCCCCAGCATTTT. Residues: CASSDDRASNQPQHF.

CDR3 in DNA: TGTGCCACCAGCTGGAATACCGGGGAGCTGTTTTTT. It specifies CATSWNTGELFF. The chain carries TRBV15 and TRBJ2-2; D ambiguous. V was pared by 5 bases and J by 5 bases, with 6 bases between. Germline V CDR1 and CDR2: LNHNV, YYDKDF (reference sequence). The CDR3 contains 12 residues. Combining the CDR3 with reference TRBV15 and TRBJ2-2 gives the whole variable domain DAMVIQNPRYQVTQFGKPVTLSCSQTLNHNVMYWYQQKSSQAPKLLFHYYDKDFNNEADTPDNFQSRRPNTSFCFLDIRSPGLGDTAMYLCATSWNTGELFFGEGSRLTVL.

The sample holds a few counts of this clone. V is TRBV14 and J is TRBJ1-6; D not certain. The CDR3 runs 16 residues. V gave up 4 bases and J gave up 2 bases, with 12 bases separating them. Germline CDR1 is SGHDN and CDR2 is FVKESK. CDR3 sequence (DNA): TGTGCCAGCAGCCGCACAAGAGGAACCTATAATTCACCCCTCCACTTT. Its protein product is CASSRTRGTYNSPLHF.

J is TRBJ2-5 and V is TRBV2; possible D gene TRBD2, 5 bases. Trimming cost V 10 bases and J 5 bases, with 14 bases left between them. CDR3 length: 12 amino acids. Germline values: CDR1 SNHLY, CDR2 FYNNEI. CDR3 bases: TGTGCCACCGGAGTCGGCGGGGAGACCCAGTACTTC. Its protein is CATGVGGETQYF.